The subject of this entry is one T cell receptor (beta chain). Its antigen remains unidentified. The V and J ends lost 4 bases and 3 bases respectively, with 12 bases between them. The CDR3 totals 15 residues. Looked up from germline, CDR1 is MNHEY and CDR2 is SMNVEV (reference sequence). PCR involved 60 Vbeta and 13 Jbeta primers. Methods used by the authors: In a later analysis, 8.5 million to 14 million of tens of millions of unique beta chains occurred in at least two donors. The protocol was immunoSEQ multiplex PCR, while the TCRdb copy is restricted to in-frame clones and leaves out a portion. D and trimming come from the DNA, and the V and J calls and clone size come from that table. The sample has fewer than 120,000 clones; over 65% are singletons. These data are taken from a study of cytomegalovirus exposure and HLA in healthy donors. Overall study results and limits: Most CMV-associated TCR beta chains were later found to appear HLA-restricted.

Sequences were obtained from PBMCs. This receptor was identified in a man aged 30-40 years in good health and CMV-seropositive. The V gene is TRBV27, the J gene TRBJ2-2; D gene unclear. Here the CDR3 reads CASSWSVKHTGELFF. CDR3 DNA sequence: TGTGCCAGCAGTTGGTCTGTTAAGCACACCGGGGAGCTGTTTTTT.